The 2 T cell receptor beta chains listed next were all sequenced from one sample in a study of blood T cell repertoires in COVID-19. Assay: immunoSEQ multiplex PCR; the TCRdb copy retains only in-frame clones and omits some. The top ten clones hold 11% of a sample with more than 90,000 clones, 80% to 90% of them seen once. The sample was peripheral blood. The receptors derive from a woman in her twenties or thirties with acute or convalescent COVID-19.

The chain employs TRBV2 and TRBJ2-3; 9 bases align to TRBD1. The V gene's germline CDR1 is SNHLY and CDR2 FYNNEI. This CDR3 is 14 amino acids long. The V segment lost 4 bases and the J segment 4 bases; nucleotides outside the gene matches: 3. This CDR3 is CASSVRQGADTQYF. In nucleotides, the CDR3 is TGTGCCAGCAGTGTGAGACAGGGGGCAGATACGCAGTATTTT.

This rearrangement joins TRBV5-6 to TRBJ2-3; 14 bases are shared with TRBD2. Germline V lookup: CDR1 SGHDT, CDR2 YYEEEE. Trimming cost V 3 bases and J 0 bases; bases outside gene matches: 6. There are 18 residues in the CDR3. CDR3: CASSSPGLAGASTDTQYF. The CDR3 DNA is TGTGCCAGCAGCTCACCGGGACTAGCGGGGGCCAGCACAGATACGCAGTATTTT.